Listed below are T cell receptor beta chains from one sample, sequenced in a study of OX40 agonist ivuxolimab in advanced cancers. Repertoires were generated with immunoSEQ multiplex PCR, while TCRdb's copy carries only in-frame clones and drops some. The sample shows tens of thousands of clones, around 84% of them seen only once. Here the sequenced sample was CD4+ or CD8+ T cells sorted from blood, taken in a trial of the OX40 agonist ivuxolimab. The source is an adult with an advanced solid tumor such as melanoma, head and neck, liver or kidney cancer. Both conserved end residues are part of each CDR3. A D gene is named only where the DNA matches it firmly. Clone size is stated in some rows and not others, as once, few, many or a class when expanded.

clone_size | j_call | d_call | v_call | cdr3_nt | cdr3_aa
NA | TRBJ2-5 | NA | TRBV5-6 | TGTGCCAGCAGCCGGGGAGCTATACAGACCCAGTACTTC | CASSRGAIQTQYF
NA | TRBJ1-6 | NA | TRBV2 | TGTGCCAGCAGTGCGATCCTTTCACCCCTCCACTTT | CASSAILSPLHF
NA | TRBJ1-1 | NA | TRBV28 | TGTGCCAGCATTCGCGGGCCTATGAACACTGAAGCTTTCTTT | CASIRGPMNTEAFF
NA | TRBJ1-4 | NA | TRBV4-1 | TGCGCCAGCAGCCAACCTCTTTCAACTAATGAAAAACTGTTTTTT | CASSQPLSTNEKLFF
NA | TRBJ1-2 | TRBD1 | TRBV6-6 | TGTGCCAGCAGTCCCGGGACAGGGTACGGCTACACCTTC | CASSPGTGYGYTF
NA | TRBJ2-5 | NA | TRBV6-6 | TGTGCCAGCAGAACCGGGATGAACCAAGAGACCCAGTACTTC | CASRTGMNQETQYF
NA | TRBJ1-5 | TRBD1 | TRBV10-3 | TGTGCCATCAGTCAGGAGACCTCGGGACAGCTCCTTTTT | CAISQETSGQLLF
NA | TRBJ1-2 | NA | TRBV4-1 | TGCGCCAGCAGCCGGCAAGTGGGGACGGAATTTAACTATGGCTACACCTTC | CASSRQVGTEFNYGYTF
NA | TRBJ1-5 | TRBD1 | TRBV19 | TGTGCCAGTAGTAGCAGGGACAGACTTAATCAGCCCCAGCATTTT | CASSSRDRLNQPQHF
few | TRBJ2-2 | NA | TRBV18 | TGTGCCAGCTCACCACGGAACACCGGGGAGCTGTTTTTT | CASSPRNTGELFF
NA | TRBJ2-1 | NA | TRBV7-2 | TGTGCCAGCAGCTTAGTCAGTGTTTCCTACAATGAGCAGTTCTTC | CASSLVSVSYNEQFF
NA | TRBJ2-7 | NA | TRBV27 | TGTGCCAGCTCCGGACAATCCTACGAGCAGTACTTC | CASSGQSYEQYF
NA | TRBJ2-5 | NA | TRBV19 | TGTGCCAGTAGTCGAAGCGGTCAATTGGGGAAAGAGACCCAGTACTTC | CASSRSGQLGKETQYF
NA | TRBJ1-1 | NA | TRBV4-2 | TGTGCCAGCAGCCGTCAGGGAGGGCACACTGAAGCTTTCTTT | CASSRQGGHTEAFF
few | TRBJ2-7 | TRBD1 | TRBV29-1 | TGCAGCGTTGTAGGGACAGGGATTACCTACGAGCAGTACTTC | CSVVGTGITYEQYF
NA | TRBJ1-4 | NA | TRBV6-6 | TGTGCCAGCGGGGTAGGGGCAACTAATGAAAAACTGTTTTTT | CASGVGATNEKLFF
NA | TRBJ1-1 | TRBD1 | TRBV9 | TGTGCCAGCAGCCCCCGGACAGGGGCCCGCAACACTGAAGCTTTCTTT | CASSPRTGARNTEAFF
NA | TRBJ1-2 | NA | TRBV19 | TGTGCCAGTAGTATTATGAGGGACGGGAGCTATGGCTACACCTTC | CASSIMRDGSYGYTF
once | TRBJ1-1 | NA | TRBV6-5 | TGTGCCAGCAGTTTGGGGGAAGCCATGAACACTGAAGCTTTCTTT | CASSLGEAMNTEAFF
NA | TRBJ1-6 | NA | TRBV5-5 | TGTGCCAGCAACACCGTCCAGGGATTAGTTGCCTATAATTCACCCCTCCACTTT | CASNTVQGLVAYNSPLHF
NA | TRBJ1-1 | NA | TRBV2 | TGTGCCAGCAGGTCTAGGGGGACGAACACTGAAGCTTTCTTT | CASRSRGTNTEAFF
NA | TRBJ2-3 | NA | TRBV28 | TGTGCCAGCAGCGAAGACAGGCTCGAACAGACGCAGTATTTT | CASSEDRLEQTQYF
NA | TRBJ2-3 | NA | TRBV19 | TGTGCCAGTACCGAAGAGTCGCCAGGGCTAGCTAGCACAGATACGCAGTATTTT | CASTEESPGLASTDTQYF
NA | TRBJ2-1 | NA | TRBV28 | TGTGCCAGCAGTTTATTGGCGCGGGGAGGACTTATATACAATGAGCAGTTCTTC | CASSLLARGGLIYNEQFF
NA | TRBJ2-1 | NA | TRBV9 | TGTGCCAGCAGCCACCGAGGGGAGCAGGGCCCCTACAATGAGCAGTTCTTC | CASSHRGEQGPYNEQFF
NA | TRBJ1-2 | NA | TRBV27 | TGTGCCAGCAGTTCAACCGGTCATGGCTACACCTTC | CASSSTGHGYTF
NA | TRBJ1-2 | NA | TRBV11-2 | TGTGCCAGCAGCGCCCGTGGCGGTGACTCCCGGGGCTACACCTTC | CASSARGGDSRGYTF